A single sample gave rise to the 3 T cell receptor beta chains below, sequenced in a study of blood T cells in healthy people across ages. Through a sample-barcoded 5' primer and a J-beta primer mix, a second PCR was run for about 6 to 11 cycles. TCRdb reprocessed the 5' RACE reads via MiXCR and lists one record per CDR3 protein. The sample records approximately 690,000 distinct CDR3 sequences, around 54% being singletons. Sequenced sample: blood. Receptor source: a man aged 55 to 70 in good health.

Only a few counts were recorded for this clonotype. The chain uses TRBV29-1 and TRBJ1-1; no firm D call. Per the germline V gene, CDR1 is SQVTM and CDR2 is ANQGSEA. Trimming stripped 3 bases from V and 4 bases from J, with 9 bases between. The CDR3 runs to 12 residues. The CDR3: CSVDTGSTEAFF. The DNA of the CDR3 is TGCAGCGTTGACACCGGGAGCACTGAAGCTTTCTTT.

The chain employs TRBV12-3 or TRBV12-4 and TRBJ2-7, with 9 bases aligning to TRBD2. The CDR3 runs to 14 residues. J was trimmed by 5 bases and V by 7 bases; bases with no gene match: 9. The CDR3 bases are TGTGCCAGCACCCCAGGACTAGCGAGCGACGAGCAGTACTTC. As protein: CASTPGLASDEQYF.

The chain joins TRBV29-1 to TRBJ2-1, with TRBD1 matching over 8 bases. The germline V gene has CDR1 SQVTM and CDR2 ANQGSEA. The CDR3 has 14 amino acids. Trimming at V came to 4 bases and at J to 8 bases, leaving 10 bases not matched to a gene. The CDR3 sequence: CSVAGGYIFDEQFF. The CDR3 DNA follows: TGCAGCGTTGCAGGGGGCTATATCTTCGATGAGCAGTTCTTC.